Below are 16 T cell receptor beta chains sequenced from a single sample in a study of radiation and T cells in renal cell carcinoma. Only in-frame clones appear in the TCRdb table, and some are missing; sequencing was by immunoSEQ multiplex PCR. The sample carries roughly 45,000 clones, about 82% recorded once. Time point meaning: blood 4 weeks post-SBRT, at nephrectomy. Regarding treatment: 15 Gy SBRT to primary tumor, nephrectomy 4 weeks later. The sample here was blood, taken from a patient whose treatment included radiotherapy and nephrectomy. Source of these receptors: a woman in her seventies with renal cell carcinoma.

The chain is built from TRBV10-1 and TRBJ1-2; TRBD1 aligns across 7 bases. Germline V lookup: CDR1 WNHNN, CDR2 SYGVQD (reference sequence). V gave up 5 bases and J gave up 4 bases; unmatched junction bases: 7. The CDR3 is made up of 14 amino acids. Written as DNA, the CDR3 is TGCGCCAGCAGTCCGACAGGGAAGAGCTATGGCTACACCTTC. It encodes CASSPTGKSYGYTF.

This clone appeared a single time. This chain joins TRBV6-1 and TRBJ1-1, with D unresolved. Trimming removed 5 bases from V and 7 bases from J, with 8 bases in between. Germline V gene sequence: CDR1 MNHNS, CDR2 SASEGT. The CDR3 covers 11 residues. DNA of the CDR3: TGTGCCAGCAGTACCCGGAGTGAAGCTTTCTTT. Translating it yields CASSTRSEAFF.

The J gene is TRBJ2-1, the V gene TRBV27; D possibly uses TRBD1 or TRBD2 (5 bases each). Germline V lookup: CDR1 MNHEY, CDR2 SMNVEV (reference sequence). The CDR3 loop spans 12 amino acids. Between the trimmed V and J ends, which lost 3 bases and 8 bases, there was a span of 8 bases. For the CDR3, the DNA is TGTGCCAGCAGTTTTAGGGGAGATGAGCAGTTCTTC. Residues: CASSFRGDEQFF.

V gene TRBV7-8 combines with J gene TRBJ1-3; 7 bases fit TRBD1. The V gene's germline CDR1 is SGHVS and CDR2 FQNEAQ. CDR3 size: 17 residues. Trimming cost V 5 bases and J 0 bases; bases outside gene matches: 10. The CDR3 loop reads CASSIQDRAISGNTIYF. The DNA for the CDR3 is TGTGCCAGCAGCATACAAGACAGGGCGATCTCTGGAAACACCATATATTTT.

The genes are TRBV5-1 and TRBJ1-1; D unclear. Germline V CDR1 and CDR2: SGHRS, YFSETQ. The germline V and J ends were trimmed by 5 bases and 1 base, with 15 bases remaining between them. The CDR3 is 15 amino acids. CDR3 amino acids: CASSLRPSQNTEAFF. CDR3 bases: TGCGCCAGCAGTCTTAGGCCCTCACAGAACACTGAAGCTTTCTTT.

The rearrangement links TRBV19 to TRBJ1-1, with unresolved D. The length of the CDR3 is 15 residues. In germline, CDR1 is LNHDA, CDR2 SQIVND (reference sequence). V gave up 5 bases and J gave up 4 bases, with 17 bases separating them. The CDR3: CASSLPGTRRTEAFF. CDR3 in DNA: TGTGCCAGTAGTCTTCCTGGAACCCGACGCACTGAAGCTTTCTTT.

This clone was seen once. DNA of the CDR3: TGTGCCAGCAGCTCCTTGGGGACAGGGGAGACTGGGGCCAACGTCCTGACTTTC. Translating it yields CASSSLGTGETGANVLTF. The gene calls are TRBV7-8 and TRBJ2-6; 10 bases match TRBD1. Per germline, CDR1 SGHVS and CDR2 FQNEAQ. V lost 4 bases and J lost 2; bases outside the gene matches: 8. CDR3 length: 18 residues.

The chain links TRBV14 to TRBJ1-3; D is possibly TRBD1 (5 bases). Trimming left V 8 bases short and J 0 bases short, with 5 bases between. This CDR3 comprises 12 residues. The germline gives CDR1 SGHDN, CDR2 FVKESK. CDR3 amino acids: CASGASGNTIYF. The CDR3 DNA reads TGTGCCAGCGGGGCCTCTGGAAACACCATATATTTT. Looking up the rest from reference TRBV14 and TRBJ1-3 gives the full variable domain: EAGVTQFPSHSVIEKGQTVTLRCDPISGHDNLYWYRRVMGKEIKFLLHFVKESKQDESGMPNNRFLAERTGGTYSTLKVQPAELEDSGVYFCASGASGNTIYFGEGSWLTVV.

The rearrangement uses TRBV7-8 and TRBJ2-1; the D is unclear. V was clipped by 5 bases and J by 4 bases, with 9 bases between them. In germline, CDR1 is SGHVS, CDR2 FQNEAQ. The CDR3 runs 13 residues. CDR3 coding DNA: TGTGCCAGCAGCCCTACCTATTACAATGAGCAGTTCTTC. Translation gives CASSPTYYNEQFF.

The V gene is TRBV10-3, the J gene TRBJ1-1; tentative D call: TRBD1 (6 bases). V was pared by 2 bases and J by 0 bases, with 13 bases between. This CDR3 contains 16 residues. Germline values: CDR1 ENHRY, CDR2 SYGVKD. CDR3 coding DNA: TGTGCCATCAGTGAGGTGTACAGGGCCCTGAACACTGAAGCTTTCTTT. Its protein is CAISEVYRALNTEAFF.

CDR3 in amino acids: CASSYQNTGELFF. As DNA, the CDR3 is TGTGCCAGCAGCTATCAAAACACCGGGGAGCTGTTTTTT. This chain links TRBV7-2 with TRBJ2-2; the D is unclear. The V end was cut by 4 bases, the J end by 2 bases, with 5 bases between. The CDR3 contains 13 residues. CDR1 and CDR2 from the germline V gene are SGHTA and FQGNSA.

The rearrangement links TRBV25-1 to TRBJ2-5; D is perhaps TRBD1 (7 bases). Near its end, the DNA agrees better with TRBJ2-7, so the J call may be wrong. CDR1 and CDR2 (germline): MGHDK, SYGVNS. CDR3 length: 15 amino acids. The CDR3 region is CASSAVEGASYEQYF. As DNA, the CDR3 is TGTGCCAGCAGTGCGGTGGAGGGGGCATCGTACGAGCAGTACTTC.

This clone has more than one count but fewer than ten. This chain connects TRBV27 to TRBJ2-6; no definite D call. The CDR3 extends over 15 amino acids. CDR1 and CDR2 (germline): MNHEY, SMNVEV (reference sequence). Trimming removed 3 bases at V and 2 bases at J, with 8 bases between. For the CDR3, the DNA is TGTGCCAGCAGTTTTCTGGGCACTGGGGCCAACGTCCTGACTTTC. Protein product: CASSFLGTGANVLTF.

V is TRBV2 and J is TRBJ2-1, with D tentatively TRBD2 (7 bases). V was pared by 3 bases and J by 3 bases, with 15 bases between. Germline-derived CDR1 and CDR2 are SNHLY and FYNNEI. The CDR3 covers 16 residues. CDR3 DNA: TGTGCCAGCAGTGACATGGCGGGGGCCCACTACAATGAGCAGTTCTTC. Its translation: CASSDMAGAHYNEQFF.

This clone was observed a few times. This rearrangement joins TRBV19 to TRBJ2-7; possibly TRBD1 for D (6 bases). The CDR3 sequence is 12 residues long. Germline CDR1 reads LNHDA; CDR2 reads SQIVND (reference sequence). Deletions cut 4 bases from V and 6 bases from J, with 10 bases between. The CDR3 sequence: CASSTQGTEQYF. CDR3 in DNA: TGTGCCAGTAGTACTCAGGGGACCGAGCAGTACTTC.

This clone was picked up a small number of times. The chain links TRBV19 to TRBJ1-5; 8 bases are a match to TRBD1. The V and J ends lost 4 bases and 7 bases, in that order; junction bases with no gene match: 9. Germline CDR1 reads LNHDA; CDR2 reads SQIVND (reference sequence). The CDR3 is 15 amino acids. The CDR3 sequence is CASSNDRGPSQPQHF. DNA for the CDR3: TGTGCCAGTAGTAACGACAGGGGTCCGTCGCAGCCCCAGCATTTT.